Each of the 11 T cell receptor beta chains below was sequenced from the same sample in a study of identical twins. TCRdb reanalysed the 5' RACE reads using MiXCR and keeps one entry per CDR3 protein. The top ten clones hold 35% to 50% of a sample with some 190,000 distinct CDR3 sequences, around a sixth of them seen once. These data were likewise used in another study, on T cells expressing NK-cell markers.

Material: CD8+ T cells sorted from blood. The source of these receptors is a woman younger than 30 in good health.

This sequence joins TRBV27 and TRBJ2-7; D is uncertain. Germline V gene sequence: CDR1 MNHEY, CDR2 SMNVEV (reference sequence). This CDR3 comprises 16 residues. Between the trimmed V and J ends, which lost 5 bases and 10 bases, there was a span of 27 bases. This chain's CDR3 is CASSPSVFVSLSRQYF. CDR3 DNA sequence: TGTGCCAGCAGTCCTTCAGTTTTTGTGAGTCTGTCTAGACAGTACTTC.

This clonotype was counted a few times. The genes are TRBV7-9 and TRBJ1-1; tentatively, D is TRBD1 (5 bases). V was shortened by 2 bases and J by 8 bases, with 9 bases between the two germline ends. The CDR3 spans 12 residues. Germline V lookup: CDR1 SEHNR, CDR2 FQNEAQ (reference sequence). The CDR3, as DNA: TGTGCCAGCAGCTTACTGGGGCCAGAAGCTTTCTTT. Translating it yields CASSLLGPEAFF.

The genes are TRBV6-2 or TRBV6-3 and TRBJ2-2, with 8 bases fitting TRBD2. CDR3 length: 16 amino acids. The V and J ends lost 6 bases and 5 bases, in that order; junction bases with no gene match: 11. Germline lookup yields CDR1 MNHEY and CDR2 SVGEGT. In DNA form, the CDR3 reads TGTGCCAGCAGCCCCATAGCGGGAAATATTACCGGGGAGCTGTTTTTT. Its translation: CASSPIAGNITGELFF.

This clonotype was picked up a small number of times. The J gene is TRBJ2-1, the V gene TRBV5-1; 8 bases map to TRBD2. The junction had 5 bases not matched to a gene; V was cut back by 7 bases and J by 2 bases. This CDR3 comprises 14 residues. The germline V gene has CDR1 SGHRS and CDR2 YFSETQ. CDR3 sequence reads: CASFPGLAYNEQFF. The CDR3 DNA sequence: TGCGCCAGCTTCCCGGGACTAGCCTACAATGAGCAGTTCTTC.

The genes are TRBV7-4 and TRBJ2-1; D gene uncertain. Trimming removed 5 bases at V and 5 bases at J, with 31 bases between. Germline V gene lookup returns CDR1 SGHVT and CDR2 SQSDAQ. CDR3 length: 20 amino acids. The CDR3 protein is CASSLHLGFLRMSRHNEQFF. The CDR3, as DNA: TGTGCCAGCAGCCTTCATCTAGGTTTCCTTCGCATGTCGAGGCACAATGAGCAGTTCTTC. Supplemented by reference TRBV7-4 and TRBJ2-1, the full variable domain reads GAGVSQSPRYKVAKRGRDVALRCDSISGHVTLYWYRQTLGQGSEVLTYSQSDAQRDKSGRPSGRFSAERPERSVSTLKIQRTEQGDSAVYLCASSLHLGFLRMSRHNEQFFGPGTRLTVL.

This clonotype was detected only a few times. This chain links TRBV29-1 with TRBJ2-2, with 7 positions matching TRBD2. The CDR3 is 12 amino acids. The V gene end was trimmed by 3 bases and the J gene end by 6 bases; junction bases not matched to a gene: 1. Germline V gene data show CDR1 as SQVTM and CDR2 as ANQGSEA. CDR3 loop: CSVEGGAGELFF. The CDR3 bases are TGCAGCGTTGAGGGGGGGGCCGGGGAGCTGTTTTTT.

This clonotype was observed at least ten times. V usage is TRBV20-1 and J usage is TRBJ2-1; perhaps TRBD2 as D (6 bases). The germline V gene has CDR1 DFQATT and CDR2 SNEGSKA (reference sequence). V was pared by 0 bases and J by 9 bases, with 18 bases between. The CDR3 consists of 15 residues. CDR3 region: CSARDLVGGLGEQFF. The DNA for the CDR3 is TGCAGTGCTAGAGATCTAGTCGGGGGTTTGGGTGAGCAGTTCTTC.

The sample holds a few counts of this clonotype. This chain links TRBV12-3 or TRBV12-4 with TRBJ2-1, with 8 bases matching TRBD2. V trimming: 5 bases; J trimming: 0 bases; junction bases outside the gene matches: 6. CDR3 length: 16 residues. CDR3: CASSPTSGSSYNEQFF. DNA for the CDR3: TGTGCCAGCAGTCCTACTAGCGGTAGCTCCTACAATGAGCAGTTCTTC.

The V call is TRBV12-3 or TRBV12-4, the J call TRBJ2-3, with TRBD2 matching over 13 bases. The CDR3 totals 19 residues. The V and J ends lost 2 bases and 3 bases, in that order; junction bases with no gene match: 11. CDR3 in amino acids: CASSLFGLAGASGTDTQYF. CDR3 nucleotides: TGTGCCAGCAGTTTATTTGGACTAGCGGGGGCCTCTGGGACAGATACGCAGTATTTT.

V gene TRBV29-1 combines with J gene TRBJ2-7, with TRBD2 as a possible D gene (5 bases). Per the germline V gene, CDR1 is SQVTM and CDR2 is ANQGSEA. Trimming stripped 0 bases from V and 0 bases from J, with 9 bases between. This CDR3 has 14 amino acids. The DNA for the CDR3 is TGCAGCGTTGAAGATATGGGGAGCTCCTACGAGCAGTACTTC. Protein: CSVEDMGSSYEQYF.

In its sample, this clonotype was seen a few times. This chain's CDR3 is CASSSSGGAFYEQYF. CDR3 coding DNA: TGCGCCAGCAGCTCTAGCGGGGGGGCTTTCTACGAGCAGTACTTC. The chain recombines TRBV5-1 with TRBJ2-7; 12 positions match TRBD2. The CDR3 consists of 15 residues. Germline V gives CDR1 SGHRS, CDR2 YFSETQ. The ends lost 3 bases at V and 3 bases at J; junction bases unmatched: 4.